Detailed here is one T cell receptor (beta chain). No cognate antigen has been identified for it. Base qualities are missing; no much larger clone stands one base away. This sample was taken from a study of PD-L1 blockade in urothelial cancer (TCRdb year 2017). For the study in its entirety: Therapy was started at some point between 2013 and 2015 for all patients, and atezolizumab 1,200 mg was administered intravenously every 3 weeks. About 85% of the 29 patients were males with bladder-origin urothelial cancer, and about 60% of the roughly 29 reported a prior smoking history. An ECOG performance status of 0 or 1 was recorded for the patients, and 0 to 3 prior chemotherapy regimens had been received by the patients. Blood samples were analyzed 3 weeks after the start of treatment (second dose) and 6 weeks after the start of treatment. Blood samples gave a median of roughly 150,000 T cells and 77,000 or so unique TCRs, with a median clonality of 0.080. The study was an exploratory multi-omic analysis of somatic, immune and clinical correlates of response to PD-L1 blockade with atezolizumab in urothelial cancer. Pretreatment tumor samples, along with matched peripheral blood collected serially before and after atezolizumab treatment, underwent TCR sequencing. Progression-free survival longer than 6 months counted as durable clinical benefit, and TCR features were additionally tested against both progression-free and overall survival. In the same patients who had TCR sequencing, pretreatment tumors also underwent whole exome sequencing and RNA sequencing. Some ten patients reached durable clinical benefit, while some 20 patients did not. Some 30 patients had pretreatment blood TCR-seq, approximately 24 had at least one posttreatment blood collection, and approximately 24 had tumor TCR-seq.

The time point label here, explained by the study, means: pretreatment peripheral blood. The cohort included 25 to 35 patients with locally advanced or metastatic urothelial carcinoma who were treated at Memorial Sloan Kettering on a trial protocol. Peripheral blood mononuclear cells were collected from each patient pretreatment and during treatment, giving between 1 and 8 total time points per patient. The Qiagen DNeasy Blood extraction kit was used to purify genomic DNA from total PBMCs and tumor samples. PBMCs were collected pretreatment and during treatment, and were isolated and stored as previously described. Synthetic TCR analog templates were spiked into each PCR so that absolute template abundance could be estimated from read counts. The immunoSEQ assay used bias-controlled V and J gene primers to amplify TCRbeta CDR3 regions from genomic DNA. Sequencing of rearranged TCRbeta segments was performed at approximately 20X coverage. Per the original workflow: Clustering was used to correct sequencing errors, and CDR3s were annotated against IMGT to assign V, D and J genes. Downstream analyses used only productive TCRbeta rearrangements and left out out-of-frame or stop-codon sequences. Clonality was computed as one minus Shannon entropy normalized by the log of the number of unique productive sequences. Fisher's exact test with Benjamini-Hochberg correction, using a cutoff of adjusted p below 0.01, was how clones that differed between time points or between blood and tumor were identified. What TCRdb holds here is the immuneACCESS table cut down to in-frame rearrangements. Part of the clones is not present; checked against another copy, under half of the missing clones reflect an unresolved V gene, and the others are unexplained. The D gene and trimming were derived from the DNA, and the V and J assignments and clone size from that table. Recorded for this sample are roughly 87,000 clones; roughly 90% of them occurred a single time. The ten largest clones capture about 0.89% of the sample.

Counted from cysteine to phenylalanine, this CDR3 has 14 amino acids. Here the CDR3 DNA is all that survives: 42 bases in frame from base 1. V and J lose 7 bases and 4 bases, and a span of 16 bases separates them. Per the germline V gene, MDHEN is the CDR1 and SYDVKM is the CDR2. Broad study findings and their caveats: A pretreatment peripheral blood TCR clonality below the median was linked to improved progression-free and overall survival. Because the sample size was small (n ≈ 27) and many of the analyses were exploratory, the results are meant to be hypothesis-generating. Patients with durable benefit showed greater expansion of tumor-associated TCR clones in peripheral blood 3 weeks after starting treatment (n of about 20, p = 0.022).

This TCR came from a woman aged 80 or over with urothelial cancer. This material consisted of PBMCs, taken around atezolizumab (anti-PD-L1) treatment. The sequence joins TRBV28 to TRBJ1-1, and the D gene may be TRBD1, 5 bases matching. The CDR3: CASILSGGITEAFF. Read as DNA, the sequence is TGTGCCAGCATCCTTTCGGGGGGAATCACTGAAGCTTTCTTT.